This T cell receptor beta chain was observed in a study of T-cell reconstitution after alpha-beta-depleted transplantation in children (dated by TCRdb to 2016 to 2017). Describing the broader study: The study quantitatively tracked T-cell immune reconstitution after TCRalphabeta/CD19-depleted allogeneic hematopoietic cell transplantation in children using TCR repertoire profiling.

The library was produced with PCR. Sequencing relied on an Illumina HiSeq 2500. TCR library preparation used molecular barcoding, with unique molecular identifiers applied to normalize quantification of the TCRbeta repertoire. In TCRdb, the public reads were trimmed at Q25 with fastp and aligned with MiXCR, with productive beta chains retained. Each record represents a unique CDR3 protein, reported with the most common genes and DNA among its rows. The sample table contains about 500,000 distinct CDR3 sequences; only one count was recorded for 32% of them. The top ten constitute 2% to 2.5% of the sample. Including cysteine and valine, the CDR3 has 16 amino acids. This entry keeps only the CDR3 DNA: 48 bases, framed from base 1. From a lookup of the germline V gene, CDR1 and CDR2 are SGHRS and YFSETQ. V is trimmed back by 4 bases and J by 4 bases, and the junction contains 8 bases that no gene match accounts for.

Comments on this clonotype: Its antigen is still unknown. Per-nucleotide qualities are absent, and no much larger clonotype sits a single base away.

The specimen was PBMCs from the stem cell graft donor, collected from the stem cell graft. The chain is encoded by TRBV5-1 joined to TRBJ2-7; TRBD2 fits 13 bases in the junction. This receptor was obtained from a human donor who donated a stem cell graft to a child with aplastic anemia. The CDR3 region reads CASSPLAGGPSYEQYV. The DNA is TGCGCCAGCAGCCCACTAGCGGGAGGGCCAAGTTACGAGCAGTACGTC.